The rows below give T cell receptor beta chains drawn from one sample of a study of cytomegalovirus exposure and HLA in healthy donors. The repertoire was sequenced with immunoSEQ multiplex PCR; TCRdb's copy has only in-frame clones and lacks some. There are 180,000 or so clones in the sample; more than 60% occur only once, and around 3.5% lies in the top ten. Sequenced input: PBMCs. Receptors originate from an older woman in good health and CMV-seropositive. Each CDR3 is given with its conserved first and last residue. A D gene is named only where the DNA matches it firmly. Clone size appears in some rows only: once, few, many, or a class for an expanded clone.

D gene: TRBD1
CDR3 length: 16
clone size: NA
J gene: TRBJ1-1
V gene: TRBV7-6
CDR3 protein: CASSHPKQGGNTEAFF
CDR3 DNA: TGTGCCAGCAGCCATCCCAAACAGGGGGGGAACACTGAAGCTTTCTTT

D gene: TRBD2
CDR3 length: 17
clone size: NA
J gene: TRBJ2-1
V gene: TRBV19
CDR3 protein: CASSILSGRAGSNEQFF
CDR3 DNA: TGTGCCAGTAGTATCCTTAGCGGGAGGGCCGGATCCAATGAGCAGTTCTTC

D gene: NA
CDR3 length: 15
clone size: NA
J gene: TRBJ2-3
V gene: TRBV4-1
CDR3 protein: CASSPRLVGTDTQYF
CDR3 DNA: TGCGCCAGCAGCCCACGACTAGTCGGCACAGATACGCAGTATTTT

D gene: TRBD1
CDR3 length: 13
clone size: NA
J gene: TRBJ2-7
V gene: TRBV5-1
CDR3 protein: CASSTGQGYEQYF
CDR3 DNA: TGCGCCAGCAGCACGGGACAGGGGTACGAGCAGTACTTC

D gene: NA
CDR3 length: 14
clone size: NA
J gene: TRBJ2-1
V gene: TRBV15
CDR3 protein: CAAGRGGGKNEQFF
CDR3 DNA: TGTGCCGCGGGGCGGGGAGGAGGTAAGAATGAGCAGTTCTTC

D gene: TRBD2
CDR3 length: 14
clone size: NA
J gene: TRBJ2-7
V gene: TRBV4-3
CDR3 protein: CASSQGLATYEQYF
CDR3 DNA: TGCGCCAGCAGCCAGGGACTAGCAACCTACGAGCAGTACTTC

D gene: TRBD2
CDR3 length: 17
clone size: NA
J gene: TRBJ2-2
V gene: TRBV18
CDR3 protein: CASSPRRVSGGTGELFF
CDR3 DNA: TGTGCCAGCTCACCACGGCGAGTTAGCGGGGGCACCGGGGAGCTGTTTTTT

D gene: TRBD1
CDR3 length: 14
clone size: NA
J gene: TRBJ1-2
V gene: TRBV7-2
CDR3 protein: CASSYTQGAYGYTF
CDR3 DNA: TGTGCCAGCAGCTACACACAGGGGGCCTATGGCTACACCTTC

D gene: TRBD2
CDR3 length: 15
clone size: NA
J gene: TRBJ2-1
V gene: TRBV5-1
CDR3 protein: CASSWLAGGGDEQFF
CDR3 DNA: TGCGCCAGCAGCTGGCTAGCGGGAGGGGGCGATGAGCAGTTCTTC

D gene: NA
CDR3 length: 15
clone size: few
J gene: TRBJ2-6
V gene: TRBV2
CDR3 protein: CASSSGFSGANVLTF
CDR3 DNA: TGTGCCAGCAGTTCAGGGTTCTCTGGGGCCAACGTCCTGACTTTC

D gene: TRBD2
CDR3 length: 15
clone size: NA
J gene: TRBJ2-7
V gene: TRBV28
CDR3 protein: CASSLQTSGSVEQYF
CDR3 DNA: TGTGCCAGCAGTTTACAGACTAGCGGGAGCGTCGAGCAGTACTTC

D gene: TRBD2
CDR3 length: 14
clone size: NA
J gene: TRBJ2-7
V gene: TRBV27
CDR3 protein: CASSPSGGPYEQYF
CDR3 DNA: TGTGCCAGCAGTCCAAGCGGGGGCCCCTACGAGCAGTACTTC

D gene: NA
CDR3 length: 17
clone size: once
J gene: TRBJ1-5
V gene: TRBV10-1
CDR3 protein: CASSEKRPAYSNQPQHF
CDR3 DNA: TGCGCCAGCAGTGAGAAGCGGCCAGCGTATAGCAATCAGCCCCAGCATTTT

D gene: NA
CDR3 length: 15
clone size: NA
J gene: TRBJ2-1
V gene: TRBV5-4
CDR3 protein: CASSPEGGTYNEQFF
CDR3 DNA: TGTGCCAGCAGCCCCGAGGGGGGGACTTACAATGAGCAGTTCTTC

D gene: TRBD1
CDR3 length: 14
clone size: NA
J gene: TRBJ2-5
V gene: TRBV4-1
CDR3 protein: CASSQGTGVETQYF
CDR3 DNA: TGCGCCAGCAGCCAAGGGACAGGTGTTGAGACCCAGTACTTC

D gene: TRBD1
CDR3 length: 13
clone size: few
J gene: TRBJ2-7
V gene: TRBV28
CDR3 protein: CASKAGGRYEQYF
CDR3 DNA: TGTGCCAGCAAGGCAGGGGGCCGGTACGAGCAGTACTTC

D gene: NA
CDR3 length: 14
clone size: NA
J gene: TRBJ2-7
V gene: TRBV27
CDR3 protein: CASSSLPQRYEQYF
CDR3 DNA: TGTGCCAGCAGTTCACTCCCGCAACGCTACGAGCAGTACTTC

D gene: NA
CDR3 length: 11
clone size: NA
J gene: TRBJ1-2
V gene: TRBV30
CDR3 protein: CAWSVGHGYTF
CDR3 DNA: TGTGCCTGGAGTGTTGGACACGGCTACACCTTC

D gene: NA
CDR3 length: 11
clone size: NA
J gene: TRBJ1-2
V gene: TRBV28
CDR3 protein: CASQGYYGYTF
CDR3 DNA: TGTGCCAGCCAGGGCTACTATGGCTACACCTTC

D gene: NA
CDR3 length: 12
clone size: NA
J gene: TRBJ2-1
V gene: TRBV28
CDR3 protein: CASTQGWDEQFF
CDR3 DNA: TGTGCCAGCACCCAGGGCTGGGATGAGCAGTTCTTC

D gene: TRBD2
CDR3 length: 16
clone size: few
J gene: TRBJ2-4
V gene: TRBV7-9
CDR3 protein: CASSNHGGGALDIQYF
CDR3 DNA: TGTGCCAGCAGCAACCATGGCGGGGGGGCGCTTGACATTCAGTACTTC

D gene: NA
CDR3 length: 13
clone size: NA
J gene: TRBJ2-5
V gene: TRBV9
CDR3 protein: CASSVNLQETQYF
CDR3 DNA: TGTGCCAGCAGCGTAAACTTACAAGAGACCCAGTACTTC

D gene: TRBD1
CDR3 length: 16
clone size: NA
J gene: TRBJ1-2
V gene: TRBV27
CDR3 protein: CASSQTSRGLYYGYTF
CDR3 DNA: TGTGCCAGCAGCCAAACCTCCAGGGGGCTCTATTATGGCTACACCTTC

D gene: TRBD2
CDR3 length: 16
clone size: NA
J gene: TRBJ2-1
V gene: TRBV19
CDR3 protein: CASSPVGREGGNEQFF
CDR3 DNA: TGTGCCAGTAGTCCAGTGGGAAGGGAGGGCGGCAATGAGCAGTTCTTC

D gene: NA
CDR3 length: 15
clone size: NA
J gene: TRBJ1-1
V gene: TRBV28
CDR3 protein: CASSPSGTLNTEAFF
CDR3 DNA: TGTGCCAGCAGTCCGTCAGGCACCCTGAACACTGAAGCTTTCTTT